This note documents a single TCR beta chain sequence. This sample stems from a study of blood T cell repertoires in COVID-19. The overall study: Samples of COVID-19 (acute and convalescent) were obtained from the United States, Italy and Spain. Sources were T cells, B-cell-depleted T cells, or PBMCs; the material itself was cDNA or gDNA.

With V trimmed by 5 bases and J by 2 bases, 5 bases remained unmatched. The CDR3 spans 15 residues. The germline V gene encodes CDR1 SGHTA and CDR2 FQGNSA. Per the original methods: How many nucleated cells were present was estimated from reference gene primer amplification. Clones were read by immunoSEQ multiplex PCR, and TCRdb kept only the in-frame ones, dropping some. V and J calls and clone size follow that table, whereas D and trimming were derived from the DNA. The repertoire holds 150,000 to 170,000 clones, with over 60% as singletons. The chain is built from TRBV7-2 and TRBJ1-5, with TRBD1 matching 8 bases. The sequence derives from a man aged 80 or over with acute or convalescent COVID-19. Input material: peripheral blood. The CDR3 region has the DNA TGTGCCAGCAGCACAGGACAGGGAGGCAATCAGCCCCAGCATTTT. Encoded protein: CASSTGQGGNQPQHF. Using reference TRBV7-2 and TRBJ1-5 for the parts outside the CDR3, the full variable domain is GAGVSQSPSNKVTEKGKDVELRCDPISGHTALYWYRQSLGQGLEFLIYFQGNSAPDKSGLPSDRFSAERTGGSVSTLTIQRTQQEDSAVYLCASSTGQGGNQPQHFGDGTRLSIL.